This is a list of T cell receptor beta chains from one sample in a study of monozygotic twins with inflammatory bowel disease. TCRdb re-called the 5' RACE reads; every CDR3 protein appears as one record, without DNA. The sample table includes roughly 300,000 distinct CDR3 sequences. The source material was blood. Receptors were obtained from a human donor with ulcerative colitis or Crohn's disease, or a healthy co-twin of an affected twin (not recorded which). The CDR3 runs from the conserved cysteine through the conserved F or W. Fields, in order: V gene, J gene, CDR3 protein.

TRBV6-1	TRBJ2-1	CASSARDRGHSYNEQFF
TRBV7-2	TRBJ1-3	CASSPWVSGNTIYF
TRBV7-2	TRBJ2-5	CASSRLTAQETQYF
TRBV9	TRBJ2-5	CASTLRTSLLAKTQYF
TRBV4-2	TRBJ2-1	CASSKPGGPDEQFF
TRBV28	TRBJ2-2	CASRLTGTGELFF
TRBV7-2	TRBJ2-2	CASSSPTGELFF
TRBV5-1	TRBJ2-1	CASSLQVAGVWNEQFF
TRBV12-3/TRBV12-4	TRBJ1-1	CASSPELQRQAGTEAFF
TRBV29-1	TRBJ1-5	CSVVGDPNQPQHF
TRBV20-1	TRBJ2-2	CSAPQTSRRGELFF
TRBV5-1	TRBJ1-6	CASSSPGNSPLHF
TRBV7-8	TRBJ2-5	CASSLVRPFETQYF
TRBV27	TRBJ2-1	CASQREWFQDNEQFF
TRBV29-1	TRBJ2-5	CSVTPGQGARETQYF
TRBV7-2	TRBJ2-5	CASSLAGGLQETQYF
TRBV7-2	TRBJ1-6	CASSLVGGQGYSPLHF
TRBV6-6	TRBJ1-6	CASSHSDSPLHF
TRBV4-3	TRBJ1-2	CASSQVSGDYGYTF
TRBV2	TRBJ2-7	CASSEAHEQYF
TRBV30	TRBJ1-4	CAWSVAGGNEKLFF
TRBV3-1	TRBJ1-1	CASSQVSGGEAFF
TRBV5-4	TRBJ2-7	CALTAENTYEQYF
TRBV20-1	TRBJ2-3	CSANPNTDTQYF
TRBV10-3	TRBJ2-2	CAISRDQNTGELFF
TRBV15	TRBJ2-3	CATSRDGRVWGTDTQYF
TRBV12-3/TRBV12-4	TRBJ2-5	CASSPSDRRRATQYF
TRBV20-1	TRBJ1-1	CSARFGATEAFF
TRBV12-3/TRBV12-4	TRBJ2-1	CASSPGQGNEQFF
TRBV5-4	TRBJ1-1	CASRGPNTEAFF
TRBV7-2	TRBJ1-2	CASSLGGQGVVGYTF
TRBV7-2	TRBJ2-1	CASSQATGGRNEQFF
TRBV27	TRBJ1-3	CASSLSNRNTIYF
TRBV7-9	TRBJ1-1	CASSNSMNTEAFF
TRBV5-1	TRBJ1-2	CASSLEARSGGFDGYTF
TRBV27	TRBJ1-5	CASRLQGSEPQHF
TRBV3-1	TRBJ1-4	CASSHRSGQGREKLFF
TRBV27	TRBJ1-5	CASSLSWGQGPIRNF
TRBV6-5	TRBJ1-2	CASSYSRGEANYGYTF
TRBV10-3	TRBJ2-2	CAIRSNTGELFF
TRBV18	TRBJ1-4	CASSPGQLNEKLFF
TRBV4-2	TRBJ2-5	CASSQEGSGREQETQYF
TRBV5-1	TRBJ2-7	CASSLGLLGPYEQYF
TRBV18	TRBJ1-6	CASSPPKGYSPLHF
TRBV10-3	TRBJ2-1	CAIKAEVMDEQFF
TRBV27	TRBJ1-5	CASSFENQPQHF
TRBV15	TRBJ2-1	CATSPGLPTYNEQFF
TRBV28	TRBJ2-5	CASSLGALEGTQYF
TRBV20-1	TRBJ1-5	CSARDNDQPQHF
TRBV2	TRBJ2-3	CASSERGQGTDTQYF
TRBV27	TRBJ2-5	CASSGDSWGTQYF
TRBV28	TRBJ1-1	CASGDLNGESLLNTEAFF
TRBV5-1	TRBJ2-7	CASRIQGGNYEQYF
TRBV7-9	TRBJ2-1	CASAEWASGGRQHEQFF
TRBV5-4	TRBJ2-3	CASSLDSKGADTQYF
TRBV28	TRBJ2-7	CASSQEGVSYEQYF
TRBV10-1	TRBJ2-2	CASRIGQNTGELFF
TRBV7-9	TRBJ1-2	CASSLAQGSVYGYTF
TRBV9	TRBJ2-1	CASSVSGLNYNEQFF